This is a list of T cell receptor beta chains from one sample in a study of shared clonotypes between healthy human individuals. Clones were read by immunoSEQ multiplex PCR, and TCRdb kept only the in-frame ones, dropping some. The repertoire consists of roughly 1,000,000 clones, with approximately 80% occurring once and the leading ten covering 0.5% to 0.6%. The source material was memory CD4+ T cells from PBMCs. The receptors here all came from a man between 18 and 29 years old in good health. Some clones in this sample may be carry-over from other donors' samples. The CDR3 runs from the conserved cysteine through the conserved F or W.

v_gene	j_gene	CDR3aa
TRBV21-1	TRBJ2-2	CARPIPSNTGELFF
TRBV7-9	TRBJ2-5	CASSRDLIQETQYF
TRBV6-5	TRBJ1-3	CASSGQGFSGNTIYF
TRBV9	TRBJ2-7	CASSVAGKSYEQYF
TRBV7-9	TRBJ2-7	CASSSRTSGTYEQYF
TRBV14	TRBJ2-3	CASSLLMSATDTQYF
TRBV6-6	TRBJ2-5	CASRTTNEGTQYF
TRBV5-4	TRBJ2-7	CASSLGDRGFYEQYF
TRBV5-6	TRBJ2-3	CASSLRTSGTDTQYF
TRBV7-8	TRBJ1-1	CASSLKNRRDNTEAFF
TRBV7-9	TRBJ2-3	CASSRMGGSTDTQYF
TRBV5-1	TRBJ2-2	CASSPDRGTTGELFF
TRBV11-2	TRBJ1-4	CASSLAGGVHEKLFF
TRBV5-1	TRBJ2-1	CASSSGSADYNEQFF
TRBV18	TRBJ1-1	CASVWGNTEAFF